This TCR beta chain was documented in a study of cytomegalovirus exposure and HLA in healthy donors. General study points: Researchers reported in a later analysis that common viral pathogens appeared linked to several top clusters.

Regarding this clone: Its cognate antigen is unknown.

Vbeta (60) and Jbeta (13) primers were used in the PCR. The protocol was immunoSEQ multiplex PCR, while the TCRdb copy is restricted to in-frame clones and leaves out a portion. The profile covers just over 200,000 clones, with about 70% appearing a single time and about 3% taken by the ten largest. V shed 4 bases, J shed 0 bases, and the junction held 6 bases outside the gene matches. There are 17 residues in the CDR3. CDR1 and CDR2 from the germline V gene are SGHRS and YFSETQ. Sequencing used PBMCs. This chain joins TRBV5-1 and TRBJ1-3; TRBD1 matches 11 bases. This clonotype originated in a man in his forties in good health and CMV-seropositive. CDR3 in DNA: TGCGCCAGCAGCAAAGGGACAGGGGGGACCTCTGGAAACACCATATATTTT. Translating gives CASSKGTGGTSGNTIYF.